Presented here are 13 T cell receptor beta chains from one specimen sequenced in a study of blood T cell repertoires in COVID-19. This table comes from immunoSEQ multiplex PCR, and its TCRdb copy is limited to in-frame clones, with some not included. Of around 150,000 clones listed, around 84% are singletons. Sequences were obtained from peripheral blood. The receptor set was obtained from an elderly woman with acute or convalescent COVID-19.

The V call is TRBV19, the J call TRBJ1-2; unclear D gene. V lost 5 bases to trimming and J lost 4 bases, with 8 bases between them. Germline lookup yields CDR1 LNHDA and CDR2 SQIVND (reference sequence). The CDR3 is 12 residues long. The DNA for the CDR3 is TGTGCCAGTAGTTGGGCTTCCTATGGCTACACCTTC. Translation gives CASSWASYGYTF.

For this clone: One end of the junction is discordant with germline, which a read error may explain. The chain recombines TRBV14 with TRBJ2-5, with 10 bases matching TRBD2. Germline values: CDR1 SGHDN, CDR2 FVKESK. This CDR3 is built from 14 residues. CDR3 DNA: TGTGCCAGCAGCCAAGATAGGGTAGCGGGAGGCCAAAACTTC. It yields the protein CASSQDRVAGGQNF. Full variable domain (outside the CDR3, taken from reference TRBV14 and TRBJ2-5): EAGVTQFPSHSVIEKGQTVTLRCDPISGHDNLYWYRRVMGKEIKFLLHFVKESKQDESGMPNNRFLAERTGGTYSTLKVQPAELEDSGVYFCASSQDRVAGGQNFGPGTRLLVL.

CDR3 bases: TGCGCCAGCAGCTTGGAATCTCCCGAACTGGATACGCAGTATTTT. Translation gives CASSLESPELDTQYF. The rearrangement links TRBV5-1 to TRBJ2-3, with unresolved D. The CDR3 is made up of 15 amino acids. Germline values: CDR1 SGHRS, CDR2 YFSETQ. V lost 0 bases and J 6 bases, leaving 14 bases between the germline ends.

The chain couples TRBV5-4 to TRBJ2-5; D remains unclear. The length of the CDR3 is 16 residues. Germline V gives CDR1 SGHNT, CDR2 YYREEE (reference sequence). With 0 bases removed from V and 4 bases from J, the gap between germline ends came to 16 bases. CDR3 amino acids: CASSLGDLVVGETQYF. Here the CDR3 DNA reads TGTGCCAGCAGCTTGGGCGACTTGGTGGTGGGAGAGACCCAGTACTTC.

This chain's CDR3 is CSVALRDSLYNEQFF. For the CDR3, the DNA is TGCAGCGTTGCGCTGAGGGACTCTCTATACAATGAGCAGTTCTTC. The J gene is TRBJ2-1, the V gene TRBV29-1, with a weak D call TRBD2 (6 bases). V dropped 4 bases and J dropped 4 bases, with 17 bases sitting between them. The CDR3 contains 15 residues. CDR1 is SQVTM and CDR2 is ANQGSEA in the germline V gene.

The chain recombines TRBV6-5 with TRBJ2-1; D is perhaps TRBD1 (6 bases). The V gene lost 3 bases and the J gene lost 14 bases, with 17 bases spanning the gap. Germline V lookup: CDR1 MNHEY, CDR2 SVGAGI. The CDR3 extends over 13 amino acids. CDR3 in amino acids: CASSYADVKGEFF. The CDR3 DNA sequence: TGTGCCAGCAGTTATGCAGATGTGAAGGGGGAGTTCTTC.

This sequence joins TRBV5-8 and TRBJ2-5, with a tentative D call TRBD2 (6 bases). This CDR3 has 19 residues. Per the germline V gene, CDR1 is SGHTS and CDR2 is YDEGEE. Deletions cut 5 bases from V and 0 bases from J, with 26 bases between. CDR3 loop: CASRGLRGAYDLYQETQYF. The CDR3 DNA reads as TGTGCCAGCAGAGGCCTCCGCGGGGCCTACGACCTCTACCAAGAGACCCAGTACTTC.

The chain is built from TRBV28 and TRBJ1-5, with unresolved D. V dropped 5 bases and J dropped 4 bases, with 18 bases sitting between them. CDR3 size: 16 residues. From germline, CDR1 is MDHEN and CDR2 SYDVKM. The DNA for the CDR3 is TGTGCCAGCAGTCCCGGGCGGAGGTATGGAAATCAGCCCCAGCATTTT. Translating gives CASSPGRRYGNQPQHF.

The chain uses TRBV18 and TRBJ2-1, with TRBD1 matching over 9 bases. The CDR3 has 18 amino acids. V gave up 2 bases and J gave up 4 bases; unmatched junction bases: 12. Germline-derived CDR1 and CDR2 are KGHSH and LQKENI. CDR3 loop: CASSPVVGRTGEYNEQFF. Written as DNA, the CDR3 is TGTGCCAGCTCACCAGTCGTAGGCAGGACAGGGGAATACAATGAGCAGTTCTTC.

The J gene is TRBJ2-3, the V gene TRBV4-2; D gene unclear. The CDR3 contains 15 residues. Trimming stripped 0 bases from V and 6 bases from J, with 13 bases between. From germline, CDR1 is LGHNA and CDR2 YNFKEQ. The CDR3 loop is CASSQDGRAEDTQYF. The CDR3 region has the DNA TGTGCCAGCAGCCAAGATGGTCGTGCTGAGGATACGCAGTATTTT.

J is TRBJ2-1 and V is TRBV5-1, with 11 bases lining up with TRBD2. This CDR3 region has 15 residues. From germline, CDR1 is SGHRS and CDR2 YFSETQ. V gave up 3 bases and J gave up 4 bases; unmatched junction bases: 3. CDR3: CASSSGLADYNEQFF. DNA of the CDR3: TGCGCCAGCAGCTCGGGACTAGCGGATTACAATGAGCAGTTCTTC.

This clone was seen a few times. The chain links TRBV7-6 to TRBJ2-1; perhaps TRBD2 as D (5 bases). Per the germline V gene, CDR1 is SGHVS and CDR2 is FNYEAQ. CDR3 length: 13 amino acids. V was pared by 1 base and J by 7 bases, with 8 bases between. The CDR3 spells CASSLVGGNEQFF. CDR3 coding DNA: TGTGCCAGCAGCTTAGTTGGAGGAAATGAGCAGTTCTTC.

The CDR3 DNA sequence: TGCGCCAGCAGCCGCGCTAGCGGGGGCCTCCAAGAGACCCAGTACTTC. Its translation: CASSRASGGLQETQYF. The rearrangement joins TRBV5-1 to TRBJ2-5; 10 nucleotides line up with TRBD2. The CDR3 loop spans 16 amino acids. The junction had 7 bases not matched to a gene; V was cut back by 4 bases and J by 1 base. Germline V gene data show CDR1 as SGHRS and CDR2 as YFSETQ.